The following is a T cell receptor (beta chain) sequence with its context. Its specificity is unknown. This sample was taken from a study of graft-versus-host responses after intestinal transplantation. The ends lost 6 bases at V and 9 bases at J; junction bases unmatched: 3. CDR3 length: 14 residues. Germline V gives CDR1 MRHNA, CDR2 SNTAGT. Findings and limits, study-wide: Graft-donor T cell macrochimerism coincided with high graft-versus-host to host-versus-graft clonal ratios in allografts. Circulating GvH clones peaking coincided with falling HvG clones soon after transplant.

Assay used: immunoSEQ multiplex PCR; TCRdb lists only in-frame clones, some missing. The sample lists tens of thousands of clones; more than 80% were seen once. The J gene is TRBJ2-1, the V gene TRBV6-4; 15 bases are a match to TRBD2. The clonotype comes from a human donor who was the organ donor for an intestinal transplant. Material: unstimulated CD4+ T cells sorted from spleen or lymph node cells, obtained before transplant. CDR3: CASSTGLAGGEQFF. The CDR3 bases are TGTGCCAGCAGCACGGGACTAGCGGGAGGTGAGCAGTTCTTC.